A single sample gave rise to the 10 T cell receptor beta chains below, sequenced in a study of T cell responses to AZD1222 COVID-19 vaccine. This table comes from immunoSEQ multiplex PCR, and its TCRdb copy is limited to in-frame clones, with some not included. The table shows 100,000 or so clones, with roughly 90% occurring only once. Sequencing was performed on peripheral blood, taken on day 0 of AZD1222 vaccination. Receptors originate from an adult in good health.

V gene TRBV30 combines with J gene TRBJ2-5, with 11 bases identical to TRBD1. CDR1 and CDR2 (germline): GTSNPN, SVGIG (reference sequence). The V segment lost 1 base and the J segment 2 bases; nucleotides outside the gene matches: 6. This CDR3 is 16 amino acids long. CDR3 in amino acids: CAWSEGTGGQQETQYF. CDR3 nucleotide sequence: TGTGCCTGGAGTGAGGGGACAGGGGGTCAGCAAGAGACCCAGTACTTC.

The CDR3 reads CASSYPTDSGNTIYF. The CDR3 nucleotides are TGTGCCAGCAGTTATCCGACAGATTCTGGAAACACCATATATTTT. This rearrangement joins TRBV6-2 or TRBV6-3 to TRBJ1-3; perhaps TRBD1 as D (5 bases). The V gene's germline CDR1 is MNHEY and CDR2 SVGEGT. The V gene lost 3 bases and the J gene lost 1 base, with 10 bases spanning the gap. The CDR3 contains 15 residues.

The chain has TRBV27 and TRBJ1-4; D unresolved. Germline values: CDR1 MNHEY, CDR2 SMNVEV (reference sequence). V was shortened by 7 bases and J by 1 base, with 4 bases between the two germline ends. This CDR3 contains 12 residues. CDR3 sequence reads: CASKQTNEKLFF. DNA for the CDR3: TGTGCCAGCAAACAAACTAATGAAAAACTGTTTTTT.

The chain combines TRBV6-4 with TRBJ1-4, with a possible D match to TRBD1 (6 bases). The germline V gene encodes CDR1 MRHNA and CDR2 SNTAGT. This CDR3 has 13 residues. The ends were cut back, 6 bases at V and 10 bases at J, with 15 bases in the middle. The CDR3 is CASSQDGGRKLFF. In nucleotides, the CDR3 is TGTGCCAGCAGCCAAGACGGGGGGCGAAAACTGTTTTTT.

This chain joins TRBV27 and TRBJ1-2, with no clear D. The germline V gene has CDR1 MNHEY and CDR2 SMNVEV (reference sequence). The CDR3 loop spans 15 amino acids. V was cut by 10 bases and J by 3 bases, with 21 bases left in between. The CDR3: CATLSLDFGDYGYTF. The CDR3 DNA follows: TGTGCCACTCTATCGTTGGACTTTGGGGACTATGGCTACACCTTC.

This clone appeared once. The same CDR3 arises from other DNA sequences in this sample as well. CDR3 residues: CASSLGGQGGQPQHF. CDR3 in DNA: TGTGCCAGCAGCTTGGGTGGACAGGGTGGTCAGCCCCAGCATTTT. This chain uses TRBV5-6 with TRBJ1-5; 8 bases match TRBD1. From germline, CDR1 is SGHDT and CDR2 YYEEEE. The CDR3 totals 15 residues. V was pared by 0 bases and J by 6 bases, with 5 bases of the junction left unmatched.

The chain employs TRBV3-1 (or the pseudogene TRBV3-2) and TRBJ1-1; maybe TRBD1 (5 bases). The CDR3 extends over 19 amino acids. Trimming cost V 2 bases and J 5 bases, with 27 bases left between them. The V gene's germline CDR1 is LGHDT and CDR2 YNNKEL (reference sequence). CDR3 in amino acids: CASSQLRGVPSTTKTEAFF. CDR3 DNA sequence: TGTGCCAGCAGCCAACTTCGGGGGGTTCCGTCCACTACCAAAACTGAAGCTTTCTTT.

CDR3 DNA sequence: TGTGCCAGCAGTTATGCAGGGCGCCAGCCCCAGCATTTT. Translating it yields CASSYAGRQPQHF. The J gene is TRBJ1-5, the V gene TRBV27; a possible D gene is TRBD1 (5 bases). Per the germline V gene, CDR1 is MNHEY and CDR2 is SMNVEV (reference sequence). V gave up 4 bases and J gave up 7 bases, with 11 bases separating them. CDR3 length: 13 residues.

The J gene is TRBJ2-5, the V gene TRBV7-3; D call uncertain. Trimming pared 2 bases from V and 5 bases from J, leaving 9 bases between. Germline V CDR1 and CDR2: SGHTA, FQGTGA. The CDR3 spans 13 residues. CDR3 loop: CASSLLVQETQYF. In nucleotides, the CDR3 is TGTGCCAGCAGCTTATTAGTGCAGGAGACCCAGTACTTC.

V is TRBV15 and J is TRBJ1-5; D is uncertain. Germline V lookup: CDR1 LNHNV, CDR2 YYDKDF (reference sequence). There are 17 residues in the CDR3. The V and J ends lost 1 base and 7 bases respectively, with 20 bases between them. The CDR3 bases are TGTGCCACCAGCAGAGTTATCGGTGCGGGAGTTATACAGCCCCAGCATTTT. Its translation: CATSRVIGAGVIQPQHF.